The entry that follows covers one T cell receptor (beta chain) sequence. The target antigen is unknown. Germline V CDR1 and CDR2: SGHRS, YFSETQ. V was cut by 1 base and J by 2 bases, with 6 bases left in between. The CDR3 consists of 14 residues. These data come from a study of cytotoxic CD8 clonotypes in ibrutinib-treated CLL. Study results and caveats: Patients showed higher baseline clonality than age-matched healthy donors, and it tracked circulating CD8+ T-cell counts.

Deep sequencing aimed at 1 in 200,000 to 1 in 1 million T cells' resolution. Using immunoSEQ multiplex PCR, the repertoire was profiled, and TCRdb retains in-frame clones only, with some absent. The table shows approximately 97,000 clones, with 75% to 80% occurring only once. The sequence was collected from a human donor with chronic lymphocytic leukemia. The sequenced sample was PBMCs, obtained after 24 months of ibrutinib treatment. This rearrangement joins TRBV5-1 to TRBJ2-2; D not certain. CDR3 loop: CASSLTENTGELFF. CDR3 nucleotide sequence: TGCGCCAGCAGCTTGACAGAAAACACCGGGGAGCTGTTTTTT. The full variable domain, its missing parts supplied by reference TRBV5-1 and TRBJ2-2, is KAGVTQTPRYLIKTRGQQVTLSCSPISGHRSVSWYQQTPGQGLQFLFEYFSETQRNKGNFPGRFSGRQFSNSRSEMNVSTLELGDSALYLCASSLTENTGELFFGEGSRLTVL.